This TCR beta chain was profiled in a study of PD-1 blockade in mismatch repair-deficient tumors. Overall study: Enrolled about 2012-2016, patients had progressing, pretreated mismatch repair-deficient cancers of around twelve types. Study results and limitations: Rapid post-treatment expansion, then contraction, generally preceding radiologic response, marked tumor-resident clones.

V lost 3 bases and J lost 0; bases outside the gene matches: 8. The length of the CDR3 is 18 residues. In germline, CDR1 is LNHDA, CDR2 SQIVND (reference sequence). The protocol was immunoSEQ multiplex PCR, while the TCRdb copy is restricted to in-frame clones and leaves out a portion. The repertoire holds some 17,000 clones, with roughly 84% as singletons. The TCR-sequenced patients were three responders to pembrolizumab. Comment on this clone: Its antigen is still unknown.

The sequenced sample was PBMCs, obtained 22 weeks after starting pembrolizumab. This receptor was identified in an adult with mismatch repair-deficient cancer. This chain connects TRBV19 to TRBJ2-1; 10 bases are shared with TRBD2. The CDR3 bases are TGTGCCAGTAGTATTACTAGCGGGGAGTACTTCTCCTACAATGAGCAGTTCTTC. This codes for CASSITSGEYFSYNEQFF.